This TCR beta chain originates from a study of T cells in Graves' hyperthyroidism and ophthalmopathy. This clonotype has at least ten counts. From RNA transcripts, TCR beta CDR3 regions were amplified. First-round RT-PCR targeting the TCR CDR3 was performed with the HTBI primer set. TCRdb re-derived calls from the multiplex PCR reads in MiXCR, one entry per CDR3 protein. The sample carries some 250,000 distinct CDR3 sequences, 13% to 15% recorded once. J lost 3 bases, V lost 1 base, and 8 bases had no gene match. The CDR3 is 17 residues long. Per germline, CDR1 SGHVS and CDR2 FQNEAQ. Sequenced input: blood. The sequence was obtained from a woman aged 35 to 49 with Graves' hyperthyroidism that later progressed to Graves' ophthalmopathy. The J gene is TRBJ2-3, the V gene TRBV7-8; 9 bases agree with TRBD2. The CDR3: CASSLEVVAGETDTQYF. DNA for the CDR3: TGTGCCAGCAGCTTAGAGGTGGTAGCGGGAGAGACAGATACGCAGTATTTT.